The 5 T cell receptor beta chains given below trace back to one sample, sequenced in a study of shared clonotypes between healthy human individuals. Data came from immunoSEQ multiplex PCR; TCRdb stores just in-frame clones and leaves some out. The table lists roughly 2,300,000 clones, 85% to 95% of them singletons. The specimen sequenced was naive CD4+ T cells from PBMCs. As for subset: CD45RA+ positively selected. Receptors originate from a man aged 18 to 29 in good health. Some clones in this sample may be carry-over from other donors' samples.

The J gene is TRBJ2-3, the V gene TRBV11-2; D possibly corresponds to TRBD2 (6 bases). The CDR3 totals 14 residues. Germline CDR1 is SGHAT and CDR2 is FQNNGV. Trimming cost V 5 bases and J 6 bases, with 15 bases left between them. The CDR3 loop is CASSPPGARDTQYF. CDR3 coding DNA: TGTGCCAGCAGCCCTCCGGGAGCCCGGGATACGCAGTATTTT. The entire variable domain, with the rest obtained from reference TRBV11-2 and TRBJ2-3, is as follows: EAGVAQSPRYKIIEKRQSVAFWCNPISGHATLYWYQQILGQGPKLLIQFQNNGVVDDSQLPKDRFSAERLKGVDSTLKIQPAKLEDSAVYLCASSPPGARDTQYFGPGTRLTVL.

The chain combines TRBV7-2 with TRBJ2-1; no definite D call. V was trimmed by 7 bases and J by 5 bases, leaving 15 bases between them. Looked up from germline, CDR1 is SGHTA and CDR2 is FQGNSA. The CDR3 runs to 14 residues. The CDR3 DNA reads as TGTGCCAGCACCATATCCCGGCTGAACAATGAGCAGTTCTTC. Protein sequence: CASTISRLNNEQFF.

This rearrangement joins TRBV7-9 to TRBJ1-2, with TRBD1 identical over 7 bases. V was clipped by 5 bases and J by 5 bases; unmatched bases: 5. The length of the CDR3 is 13 residues. The germline V gene has CDR1 SEHNR and CDR2 FQNEAQ (reference sequence). This CDR3 is CASSPAGGYGYTF. CDR3 nucleotide sequence: TGTGCCAGCAGCCCCGCAGGGGGGTATGGCTACACCTTC.

The rearrangement uses TRBV5-1 and TRBJ2-3; 8 bases are a match to TRBD1. Looked up from germline, CDR1 is SGHRS and CDR2 is YFSETQ. Trimming removed 6 bases from V and 5 bases from J; junction bases left unmatched: 14. This CDR3 has 16 residues. Here the CDR3 reads CASTRSWTGSLDTQYF. Written as DNA, the CDR3 is TGCGCCAGCACCCGTTCGTGGACAGGGTCATTAGATACGCAGTATTTT.

The J gene is TRBJ1-1, the V gene TRBV5-4; D is unresolved. The CDR3 is 15 amino acids. Germline CDR1 SGHNT, CDR2 YYREEE (reference sequence). V was trimmed by 1 base and J by 0 bases, leaving 10 bases between them. The CDR3 coding sequence is TGTGCCAGCAGCTTGCCGGGAACGATGAACACTGAAGCTTTCTTT. It yields the protein CASSLPGTMNTEAFF.